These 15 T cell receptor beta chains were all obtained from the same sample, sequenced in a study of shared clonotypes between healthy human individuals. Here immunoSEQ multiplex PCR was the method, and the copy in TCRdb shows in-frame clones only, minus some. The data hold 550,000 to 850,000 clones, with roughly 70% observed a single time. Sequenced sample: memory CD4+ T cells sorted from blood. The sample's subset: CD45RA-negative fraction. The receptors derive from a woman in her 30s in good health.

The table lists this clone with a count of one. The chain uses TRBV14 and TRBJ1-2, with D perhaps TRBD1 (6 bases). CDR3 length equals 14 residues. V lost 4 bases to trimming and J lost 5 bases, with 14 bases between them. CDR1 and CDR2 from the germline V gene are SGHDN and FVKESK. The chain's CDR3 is CASSRRGEFYGYTF. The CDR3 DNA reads TGTGCCAGCAGCCGAAGGGGGGAGTTTTATGGCTACACCTTC.

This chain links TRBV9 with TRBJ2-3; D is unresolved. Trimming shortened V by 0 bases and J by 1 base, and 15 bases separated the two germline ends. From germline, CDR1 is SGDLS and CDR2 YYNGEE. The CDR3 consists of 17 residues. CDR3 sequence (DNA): TGTGCCAGCAGCGTAGCTACTGGCGGAAGACGCACAGATACGCAGTATTTT. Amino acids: CASSVATGGRRTDTQYF.

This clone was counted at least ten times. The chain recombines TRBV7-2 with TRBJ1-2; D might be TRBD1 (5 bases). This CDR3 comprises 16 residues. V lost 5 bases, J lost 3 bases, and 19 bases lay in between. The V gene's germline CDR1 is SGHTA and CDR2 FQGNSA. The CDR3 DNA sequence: TGTGCCAGCAGCCCAGGTCAGGGTATTTTGGACTATGGCTACACCTTC. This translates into CASSPGQGILDYGYTF.

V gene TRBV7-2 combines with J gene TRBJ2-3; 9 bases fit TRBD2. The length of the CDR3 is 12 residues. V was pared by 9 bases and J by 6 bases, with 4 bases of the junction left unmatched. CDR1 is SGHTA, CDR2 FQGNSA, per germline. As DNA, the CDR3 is TGTGCCAGGCTTAGCGGGAGTGATACGCAGTATTTT. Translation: CARLSGSDTQYF.

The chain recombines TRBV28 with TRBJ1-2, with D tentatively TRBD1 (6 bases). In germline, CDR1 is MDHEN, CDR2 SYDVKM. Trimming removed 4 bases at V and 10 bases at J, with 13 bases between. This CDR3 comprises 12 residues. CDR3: CASSSSGQYYTF. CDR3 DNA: TGTGCCAGCAGTTCAAGTGGACAGTACTACACCTTC.

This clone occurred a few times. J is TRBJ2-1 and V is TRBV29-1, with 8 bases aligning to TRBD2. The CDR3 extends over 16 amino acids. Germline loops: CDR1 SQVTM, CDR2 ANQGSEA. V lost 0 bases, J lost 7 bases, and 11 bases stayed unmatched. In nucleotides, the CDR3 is TGCAGCGTTGAAGATGAAAGCGGGAGCGGATGGAATGAGCAGTTCTTC. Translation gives CSVEDESGSGWNEQFF.

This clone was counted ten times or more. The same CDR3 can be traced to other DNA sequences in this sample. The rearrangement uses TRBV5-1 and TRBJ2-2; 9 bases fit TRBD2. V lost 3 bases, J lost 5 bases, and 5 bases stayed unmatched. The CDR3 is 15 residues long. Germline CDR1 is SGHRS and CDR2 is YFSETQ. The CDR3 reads CASSSGTSGTGELFF. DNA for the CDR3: TGCGCCAGCAGCTCAGGTACTAGCGGGACCGGGGAGCTGTTTTTT.

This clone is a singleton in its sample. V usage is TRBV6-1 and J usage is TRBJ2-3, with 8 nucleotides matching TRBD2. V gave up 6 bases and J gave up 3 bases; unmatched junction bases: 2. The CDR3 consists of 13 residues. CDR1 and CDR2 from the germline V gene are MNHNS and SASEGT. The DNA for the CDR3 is TGTGCCAGCAGAATAGCGGGGACAGATACGCAGTATTTT. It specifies CASRIAGTDTQYF.

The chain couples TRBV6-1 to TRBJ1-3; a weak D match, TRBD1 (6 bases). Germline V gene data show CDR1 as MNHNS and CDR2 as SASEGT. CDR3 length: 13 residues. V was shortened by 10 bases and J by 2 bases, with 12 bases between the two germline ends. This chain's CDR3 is CATNRAPGNTIYF. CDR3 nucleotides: TGTGCCACTAACAGGGCTCCTGGAAACACCATATATTTT.

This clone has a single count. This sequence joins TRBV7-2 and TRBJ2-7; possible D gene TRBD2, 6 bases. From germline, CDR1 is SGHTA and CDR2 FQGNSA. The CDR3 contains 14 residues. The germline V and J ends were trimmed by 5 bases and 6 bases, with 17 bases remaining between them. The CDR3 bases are TGTGCCAGCAGCCAATCGACTAGTTTGAGCGAGCAGTACTTC. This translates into CASSQSTSLSEQYF.

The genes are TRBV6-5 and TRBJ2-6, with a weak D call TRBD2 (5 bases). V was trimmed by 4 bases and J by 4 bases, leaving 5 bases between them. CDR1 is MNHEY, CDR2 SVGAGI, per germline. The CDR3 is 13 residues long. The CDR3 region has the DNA TGTGCCAGCAGTTCGGGAGGGGCCAACGTCCTGACTTTC. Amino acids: CASSSGGANVLTF.

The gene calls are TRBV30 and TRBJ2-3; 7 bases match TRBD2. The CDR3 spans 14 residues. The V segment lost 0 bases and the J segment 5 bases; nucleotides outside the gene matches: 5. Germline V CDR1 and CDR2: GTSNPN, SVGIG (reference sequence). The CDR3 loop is CAWSVGGSGDTQYF. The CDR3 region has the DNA TGTGCCTGGAGTGTGGGGGGGAGTGGAGATACGCAGTATTTT.

CDR3 region: CASSSIGAGNTIYF. In DNA form, the CDR3 reads TGTGCCAGCAGCTCTATCGGGGCGGGAAACACCATATATTTT. The genes are TRBV4-2 and TRBJ1-3; D may be TRBD1 (5 bases). V was clipped by 5 bases and J by 4 bases, with 12 bases between them. The germline V gene encodes CDR1 LGHNA and CDR2 YNFKEQ. This CDR3 is built from 14 residues.

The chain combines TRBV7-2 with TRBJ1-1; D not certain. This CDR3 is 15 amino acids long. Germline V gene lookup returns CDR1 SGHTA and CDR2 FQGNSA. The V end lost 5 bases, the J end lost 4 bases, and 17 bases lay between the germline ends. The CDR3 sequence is CASSPSRVAGTEAFF. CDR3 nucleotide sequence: TGTGCCAGCAGCCCTAGTCGAGTAGCGGGCACTGAAGCTTTCTTT.

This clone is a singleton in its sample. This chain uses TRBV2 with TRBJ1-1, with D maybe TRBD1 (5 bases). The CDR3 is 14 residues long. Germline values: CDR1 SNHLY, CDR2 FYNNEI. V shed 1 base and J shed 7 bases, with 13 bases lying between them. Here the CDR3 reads CASSEEAQGREAFF. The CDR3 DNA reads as TGTGCCAGCAGTGAAGAGGCCCAGGGTCGTGAAGCTTTCTTT.